This TCR beta chain was recovered during a study of blood T cell repertoires in COVID-19. About the study: Some COVID-19 samples were acute and others convalescent; all came from the United States, Italy and Spain. In each case, the material was cDNA or gDNA derived from T cells, B-cell-depleted T cells, or PBMCs.

This CDR3 spans 14 amino acids. Trimming removed 4 bases from V and 0 bases from J, with 6 bases in between. CDR1 and CDR2 (germline): LNHDA, SQIVND (reference sequence). Profiled with immunoSEQ multiplex PCR; TCRdb holds only in-frame clones, not every one. The sample contains around 120,000 clones, around 83% of which appear only once. The receptor was derived from a human donor in a cohort sampled during active COVID-19. Material for sequencing was peripheral blood. The rearrangement uses TRBV19 and TRBJ2-2; D ambiguous. CDR3 in DNA: TGTGCCAGTAGTACCTCCCCGAACACCGGGGAGCTGTTTTTT. This codes for CASSTSPNTGELFF.